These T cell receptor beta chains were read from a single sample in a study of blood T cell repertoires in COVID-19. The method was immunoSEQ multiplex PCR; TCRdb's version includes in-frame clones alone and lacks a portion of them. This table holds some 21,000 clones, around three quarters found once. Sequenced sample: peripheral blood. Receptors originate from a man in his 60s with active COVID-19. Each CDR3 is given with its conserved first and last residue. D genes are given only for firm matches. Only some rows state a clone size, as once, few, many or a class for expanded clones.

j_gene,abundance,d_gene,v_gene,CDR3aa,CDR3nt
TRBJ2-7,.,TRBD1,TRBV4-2,CASSQARDRVSEQYF,TGTGCCAGCAGCCAAGCCCGGGACAGGGTGTCCGAGCAGTACTTC
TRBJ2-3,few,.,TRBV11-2,CASLREGTDTQYF,TGTGCCAGCCTCCGGGAAGGCACAGATACGCAGTATTTT
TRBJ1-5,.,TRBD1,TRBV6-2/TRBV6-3,CASSYWDSENQPQHF,TGTGCCAGCAGTTACTGGGACAGCGAAAATCAGCCCCAGCATTTT
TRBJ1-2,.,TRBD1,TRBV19,CASSPLDRGVEGYGYTF,TGTGCCAGTAGCCCCCTAGACAGGGGAGTGGAGGGCTATGGCTACACCTTC
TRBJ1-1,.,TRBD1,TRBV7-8,CASAGTGVLNTEAFF,TGTGCCAGCGCTGGGACAGGGGTCTTGAACACTGAAGCTTTCTTT
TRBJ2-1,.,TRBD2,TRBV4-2,CASSQETSGSPSSYNEQFF,TGTGCCAGCAGCCAAGAAACTAGCGGGAGCCCGAGCTCCTACAATGAGCAGTTCTTC
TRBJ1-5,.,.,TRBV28,CASSAAGDNQPQHF,TGTGCCAGCAGCGCTGCGGGGGACAATCAGCCCCAGCATTTT
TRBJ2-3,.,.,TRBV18,CASSPQEGADTQYF,TGTGCCAGCTCACCCCAGGAGGGCGCAGATACGCAGTATTTT
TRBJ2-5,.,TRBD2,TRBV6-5,CASTSPGTGGETQYF,TGTGCCAGCACCTCACCCGGGACGGGAGGGGAGACCCAGTACTTC
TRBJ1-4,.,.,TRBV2,CASTVRQTTNEKLFF,TGTGCCAGCACCGTACGACAAACAACTAATGAAAAACTGTTTTTT
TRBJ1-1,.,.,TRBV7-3,CASSLVRGNTEAFF,TGTGCCAGCAGCTTAGTTCGGGGGAACACTGAAGCTTTCTTT
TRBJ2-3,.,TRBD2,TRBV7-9,CASSPRGAGVGTDTQYF,TGTGCCAGCAGCCCTAGAGGAGCGGGAGTGGGCACAGATACGCAGTATTTT
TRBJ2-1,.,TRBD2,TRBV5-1,CASSTSGIYYNEQFF,TGCGCCAGCAGCACTAGCGGGATATACTACAATGAGCAGTTCTTC
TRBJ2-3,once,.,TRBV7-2,CASSASRDTQYF,TGTGCCAGCAGCGCCTCCAGGGATACGCAGTATTTT